The 23 T cell receptor beta chains presented below share a single source sample, sequenced in a study of cytomegalovirus exposure and HLA in healthy donors (dated by TCRdb to about 2017). Receptors were amplified or captured by the immunoSEQ multiplex PCR assay. A mixture of 60 forward primers for TCR Vbeta segments and 13 reverse primers for TCR Jbeta segments was used in the multiplex PCR. Drawn from immuneACCESS, this table holds only the in-frame rearrangements with V and J called that TCRdb kept. Clones are partly lost; checked studies trace under half to an unresolved V gene and leave the rest unexplained. The sample yields about 150,000 clones; more than 75% were counted once. Roughly 5.3% of the sample lies in the top ten. The material sequenced was PBMCs. The source is a woman aged 40 to 55 in good health and CMV-seropositive.

The chain couples TRBV5-1 to TRBJ1-1, with D unresolved. V gave up 3 bases and J gave up 2 bases, with 8 bases separating them. The V gene's germline CDR1 is SGHRS and CDR2 YFSETQ. The CDR3 has 13 amino acids. The DNA for the CDR3 is TGCGCCAGCAGCTCGCTAACTAACACTGAAGCTTTCTTT. Translated: CASSSLTNTEAFF. The complete variable domain, with remaining parts taken from reference TRBV5-1 and TRBJ1-1, reads KAGVTQTPRYLIKTRGQQVTLSCSPISGHRSVSWYQQTPGQGLQFLFEYFSETQRNKGNFPGRFSGRQFSNSRSEMNVSTLELGDSALYLCASSSLTNTEAFFGQGTRLTVV.

The chain has TRBV7-9 and TRBJ2-4, with 7 positions matching TRBD2. CDR1 is SEHNR, CDR2 FQNEAQ, per germline (reference sequence). The V and J ends lost 5 bases and 0 bases, in that order; junction bases with no gene match: 10. CDR3 length equals 17 residues. The CDR3 DNA follows: TGTGCCAGCAGCCCAACTGGGGGGGTTTTAGCCAAAAACATTCAGTACTTC. This gives the protein CASSPTGGVLAKNIQYF.

The V call is TRBV7-8, the J call TRBJ1-4, with D possibly TRBD1 on 6 matching bases. This CDR3 comprises 17 residues. The germline V gene encodes CDR1 SGHVS and CDR2 FQNEAQ. V was cut by 1 base and J by 7 bases, with 19 bases left in between. The CDR3 here is CASSLEFPEQGSEKLFF. The CDR3 region has the DNA TGTGCCAGCAGCTTAGAGTTCCCGGAACAGGGAAGTGAAAAACTGTTTTTT.

The chain is built from TRBV7-9 and TRBJ2-1; 8 nucleotides line up with TRBD1. The V and J ends lost 5 bases and 5 bases, in that order; junction bases with no gene match: 8. The germline gives CDR1 SEHNR, CDR2 FQNEAQ (reference sequence). The CDR3 consists of 15 residues. The CDR3 sequence is CASSPGTGGNNEQFF. The CDR3 region has the DNA TGTGCCAGCAGCCCCGGGACAGGCGGCAACAATGAGCAGTTCTTC.

This chain uses TRBV27 with TRBJ2-1; tentatively, D is TRBD2 (6 bases). V was clipped by 4 bases and J by 8 bases, with 18 bases between them. Germline V CDR1 and CDR2: MNHEY, SMNVEV (reference sequence). The length of the CDR3 is 15 residues. The CDR3 is CASSSLFGSGDEQFF. As DNA, the CDR3 is TGTGCCAGCAGTTCCCTCTTCGGGAGTGGGGATGAGCAGTTCTTC.

The genes are TRBV5-1 and TRBJ2-4, with D tentatively TRBD2 (7 bases). The length of the CDR3 is 19 residues. Trimming removed 4 bases at V and 0 bases at J, with 23 bases between. CDR1 and CDR2 (germline): SGHRS, YFSETQ. DNA for the CDR3: TGCGCCAGCAGCCTAACACTGGCGGGGGCAGGAGGAGCCAAAAACATTCAGTACTTC. Amino acid sequence: CASSLTLAGAGGAKNIQYF.

The chain has TRBV29-1 and TRBJ2-7, with a tentative D call TRBD1 (8 bases). CDR3 length equals 16 residues. Germline assignment: CDR1 SQVTM and CDR2 ANQGSEA. Trimming removed 1 base from V and 3 bases from J, with 19 bases in between. Here the CDR3 DNA reads TGCAGCGTTGAAGGCAGCGGGACAGGAAGATTCTACGAGCAGTACTTC. This sequence encodes CSVEGSGTGRFYEQYF.

J is TRBJ2-1 and V is TRBV2; TRBD2 aligns across 8 bases. CDR1 is SNHLY, CDR2 FYNNEI, per germline. J lost 4 bases, V lost 6 bases, and 8 bases had no gene match. The CDR3 covers 15 residues. The CDR3 loop reads CASRTIGTRYNEQFF. Here the CDR3 DNA reads TGTGCCAGCAGGACTATCGGGACTAGATACAATGAGCAGTTCTTC.

In DNA, the CDR3 is TGTGCCAGCAGCTTAGGGGACAGGTTCAATCAGCCCCAGCATTTT. Amino acids: CASSLGDRFNQPQHF. V gene TRBV7-9 combines with J gene TRBJ1-5, with 8 bases aligning to TRBD1. Germline V gene data show CDR1 as SEHNR and CDR2 as FQNEAQ (reference sequence). The CDR3 covers 15 residues. V lost 1 base and J lost 3; bases outside the gene matches: 2.

This chain uses TRBV7-2 with TRBJ2-1; 11 bases are shared with TRBD2. Germline V CDR1 and CDR2: SGHTA, FQGNSA. The V gene end was trimmed by 5 bases and the J gene end by 6 bases; junction bases not matched to a gene: 9. This CDR3 spans 16 amino acids. CDR3 residues: CASSLLSGRAVNEQFF. The DNA of the CDR3 is TGTGCCAGCAGCCTCCTTAGCGGGAGGGCCGTCAATGAGCAGTTCTTC.

This clone appeared a single time. The chain employs TRBV19 and TRBJ1-1; the D is unclear. V was shortened by 4 bases and J by 1 base, with 10 bases between the two germline ends. Germline V gene data show CDR1 as LNHDA and CDR2 as SQIVND (reference sequence). The CDR3 runs to 14 residues. CDR3 in amino acids: CASSTTDTNTEAFF. The CDR3 DNA follows: TGTGCCAGTAGTACCACCGACACGAACACTGAAGCTTTCTTT.

The CDR3 here is CASSLRFDRFPTTDTQYF. The CDR3 DNA is TGTGCCAGCAGTTTAAGGTTCGACAGGTTCCCCACCACAGATACGCAGTATTTT. This chain connects TRBV28 to TRBJ2-3, with D possibly matching TRBD1 (6 bases). V lost 2 bases to trimming and J lost 2 bases, with 20 bases between them. The CDR3 sequence is 18 residues long. The germline gives CDR1 MDHEN, CDR2 SYDVKM.

The chain couples TRBV5-1 to TRBJ2-3, with 7 bases identical to TRBD1. CDR3 length equals 15 residues. Germline CDR1 and CDR2: SGHRS and YFSETQ. Trimming took 2 bases from V and 1 from J; bases not matched to a gene: 4. The CDR3, as DNA: TGCGCCAGCAGCTTAAACAGGGGCCGCACAGATACGCAGTATTTT. Protein sequence: CASSLNRGRTDTQYF.

The rearrangement links TRBV6-1 to TRBJ2-2; D perhaps matches TRBD1 (5 bases). Trimming stripped 7 bases from V and 4 bases from J, with 10 bases between. The CDR3 is made up of 13 amino acids. Per germline, CDR1 MNHNS and CDR2 SASEGT. In DNA, the CDR3 is TGTGCCAGCACCCAGGGCGGCACCGGGGAGCTGTTTTTT. This encodes CASTQGGTGELFF.

This chain links TRBV19 with TRBJ2-7; D perhaps matches TRBD1 (5 bases). Between the trimmed V and J ends, which lost 2 bases and 6 bases, there was a span of 14 bases. Germline values: CDR1 LNHDA, CDR2 SQIVND (reference sequence). The CDR3 runs to 14 residues. The CDR3 DNA follows: TGTGCCAGTAGTATAAGTAGGGGATCGGGCGAGCAGTACTTC. Its protein product is CASSISRGSGEQYF. The complete variable domain, with remaining parts taken from reference TRBV19 and TRBJ2-7, reads DGGITQSPKYLFRKEGQNVTLSCEQNLNHDAMYWYRQDPGQGLRLIYYSQIVNDFQKGDIAEGYSVSREKKESFPLTVTSAQKNPTAFYLCASSISRGSGEQYFGPGTRLTVT.

The CDR3 spells CASSAMPDRERGGYTF. CDR3 bases: TGTGCCAGCAGCGCCATGCCGGACAGGGAACGAGGTGGCTACACCTTC. J is TRBJ1-2 and V is TRBV25-1, with 8 bases lining up with TRBD1. Germline V gene sequence: CDR1 MGHDK, CDR2 SYGVNS. The CDR3 length is 16 residues. Trimming removed 6 bases from V and 7 bases from J; junction bases left unmatched: 16.

The chain couples TRBV13 to TRBJ2-6; 12 bases fit TRBD1. Germline values: CDR1 PRHDT, CDR2 FYEKMQ (reference sequence). This CDR3 has 20 amino acids. V was pared by 1 base and J by 0 bases, with 7 bases of the junction left unmatched. CDR3: CASSLAGEGQGASGANVLTF. The CDR3 DNA sequence: TGTGCCAGCAGCTTAGCAGGGGAGGGACAGGGGGCCTCTGGGGCCAACGTCCTGACTTTC.

This clone was seen a single time. V usage is TRBV20-1 and J usage is TRBJ2-7, with TRBD1 identical over 7 bases. This CDR3 is 11 amino acids long. With 3 bases clipped from V and 6 bases from J, the junction kept 2 bases outside the gene matches. Germline CDR1 is DFQATT and CDR2 is SNEGSKA (reference sequence). CDR3 in DNA: TGCAGTGCTAGCCGACAGGGCGAGCAGTACTTC. This gives the protein CSASRQGEQYF.

The V call is TRBV5-1, the J call TRBJ2-1; 7 bases agree with TRBD1. The CDR3 has 15 amino acids. The trim removed 0 bases at V and 8 bases at J, leaving 8 bases unmatched. The germline V gene has CDR1 SGHRS and CDR2 YFSETQ. CDR3 amino acids: CASSLEAAGTDEQFF. The CDR3 coding sequence is TGCGCCAGCAGCTTGGAAGCGGCAGGGACAGATGAGCAGTTCTTC.

This sequence joins TRBV4-2 and TRBJ2-1; 8 bases are a match to TRBD2. V was pared by 1 base and J by 1 base, with 6 bases of the junction left unmatched. CDR1 is LGHNA and CDR2 is YNFKEQ in the germline V gene. The CDR3 contains 17 residues. CDR3 sequence: CASSQGTREGSYNEQFF. The CDR3 nucleotides read TGTGCCAGCAGCCAAGGGACCCGGGAGGGGTCCTACAATGAGCAGTTCTTC.

The chain is built from TRBV9 and TRBJ1-1; the D is unclear. Between the trimmed V and J ends, which lost 0 bases and 3 bases, there was a span of 6 bases. The germline V gene has CDR1 SGDLS and CDR2 YYNGEE. The CDR3 length is 13 residues. CDR3 in DNA: TGTGCCAGCAGCGTAGCTATGGACACTGAAGCTTTCTTT. This sequence encodes CASSVAMDTEAFF.

V usage is TRBV6-1 and J usage is TRBJ2-1; TRBD1 might be the D (5 bases). Trimming took 8 bases from V and 9 from J, leaving 23 bases between them. Looked up from germline, CDR1 is MNHNS and CDR2 is SASEGT. The CDR3 spans 15 residues. The chain's CDR3 is CASVQRSGSWGEQFF. CDR3 DNA sequence: TGTGCCAGCGTCCAGAGGTCAGGGTCCTGGGGTGAGCAGTTCTTC.

This chain links TRBV30 with TRBJ2-7; D is possibly TRBD1 (5 bases). CDR1 is GTSNPN, CDR2 SVGIG, per germline (reference sequence). The CDR3 runs 16 residues. Trimming took 0 bases from V and 5 from J, leaving 20 bases between them. The CDR3 nucleotides read TGTGCCTGGAGTGTAAGGGGTCCCCGGGTATCGCACGAGCAGTACTTC. Amino acids: CAWSVRGPRVSHEQYF.